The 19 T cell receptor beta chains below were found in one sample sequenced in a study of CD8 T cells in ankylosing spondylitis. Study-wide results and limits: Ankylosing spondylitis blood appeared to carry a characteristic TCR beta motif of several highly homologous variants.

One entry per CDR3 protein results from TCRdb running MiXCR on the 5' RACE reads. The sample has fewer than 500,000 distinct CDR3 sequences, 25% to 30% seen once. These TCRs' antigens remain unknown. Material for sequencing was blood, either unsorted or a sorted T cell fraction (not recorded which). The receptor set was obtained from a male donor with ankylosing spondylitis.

The CDR3 reads CASSNRGGRGETQYF. The CDR3 bases are TGTGCCAGCAGTAACCGCGGGGGGCGCGGAGAGACCCAGTACTTC. This chain links TRBV12-3 or TRBV12-4 with TRBJ2-5, with 8 bases identical to TRBD2. This CDR3 is 15 amino acids long. Trimming cost V 5 bases and J 4 bases; bases outside gene matches: 9.

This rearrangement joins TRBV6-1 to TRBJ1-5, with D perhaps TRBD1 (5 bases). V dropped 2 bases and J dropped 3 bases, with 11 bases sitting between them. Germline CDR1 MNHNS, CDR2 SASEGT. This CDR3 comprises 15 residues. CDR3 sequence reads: CASSELDIPNQPQHF. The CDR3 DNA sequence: TGTGCCAGCAGTGAATTGGACATTCCCAATCAGCCCCAGCATTTT.

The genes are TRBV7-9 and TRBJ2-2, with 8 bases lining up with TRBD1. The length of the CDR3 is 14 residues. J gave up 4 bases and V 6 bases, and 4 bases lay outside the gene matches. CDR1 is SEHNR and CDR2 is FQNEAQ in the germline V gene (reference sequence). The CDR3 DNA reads TGTGCCAGCAGTCGACAGGGGATCACCGGGGAGCTGTTTTTT. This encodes CASSRQGITGELFF. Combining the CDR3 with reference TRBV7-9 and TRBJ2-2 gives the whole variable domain DTGVSQNPRHKITKRGQNVTFRCDPISEHNRLYWYRQTLGQGPEFLTYFQNEAQLEKSRLLSDRFSAERPKGSFSTLEIQRTEQGDSAMYLCASSRQGITGELFFGEGSRLTVL.

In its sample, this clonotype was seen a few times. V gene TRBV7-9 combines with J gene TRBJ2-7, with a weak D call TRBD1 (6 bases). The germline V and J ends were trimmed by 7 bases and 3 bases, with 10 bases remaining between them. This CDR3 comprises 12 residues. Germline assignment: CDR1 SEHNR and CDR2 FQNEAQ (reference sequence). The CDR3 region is CASTLQGYEQYF. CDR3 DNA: TGTGCCAGCACCCTACAGGGCTACGAGCAGTACTTC.

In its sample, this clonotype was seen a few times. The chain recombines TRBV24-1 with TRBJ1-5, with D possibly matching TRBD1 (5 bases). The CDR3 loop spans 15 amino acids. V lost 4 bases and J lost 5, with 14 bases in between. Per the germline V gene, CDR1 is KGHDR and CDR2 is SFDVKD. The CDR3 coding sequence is TGTGCCACCAGTGACGGCAGGGCATTCTATCAGCCCCAGCATTTT. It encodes CATSDGRAFYQPQHF.

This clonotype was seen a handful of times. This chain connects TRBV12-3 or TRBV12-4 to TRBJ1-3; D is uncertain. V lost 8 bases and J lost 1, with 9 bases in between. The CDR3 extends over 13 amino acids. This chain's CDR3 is CASVLNSGNTIYF. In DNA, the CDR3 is TGTGCCAGCGTTCTAAATTCTGGAAACACCATATATTTT.

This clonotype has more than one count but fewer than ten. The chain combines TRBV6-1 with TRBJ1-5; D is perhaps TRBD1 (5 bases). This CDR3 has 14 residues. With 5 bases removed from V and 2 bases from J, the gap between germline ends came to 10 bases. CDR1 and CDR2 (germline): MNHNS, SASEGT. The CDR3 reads CASSPTDGNQPQHF. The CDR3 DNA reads TGTGCCAGCAGTCCGACAGACGGCAATCAGCCCCAGCATTTT.

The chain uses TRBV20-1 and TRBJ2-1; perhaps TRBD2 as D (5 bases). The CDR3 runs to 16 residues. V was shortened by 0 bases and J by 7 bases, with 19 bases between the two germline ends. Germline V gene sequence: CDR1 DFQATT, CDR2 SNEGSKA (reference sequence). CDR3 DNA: TGCAGTGCTAGAGATCTACCAGGTCCGCCGGGGAATGAGCAGTTCTTC. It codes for CSARDLPGPPGNEQFF.

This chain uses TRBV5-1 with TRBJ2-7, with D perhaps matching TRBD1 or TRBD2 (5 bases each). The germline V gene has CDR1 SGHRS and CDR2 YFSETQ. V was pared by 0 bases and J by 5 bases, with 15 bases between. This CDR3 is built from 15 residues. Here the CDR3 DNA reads TGCGCCAGCAGCTTGGCCGGGAAAGGGGCCGACGAGCAGTACTTC. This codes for CASSLAGKGADEQYF. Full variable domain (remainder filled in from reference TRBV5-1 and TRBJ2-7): KAGVTQTPRYLIKTRGQQVTLSCSPISGHRSVSWYQQTPGQGLQFLFEYFSETQRNKGNFPGRFSGRQFSNSRSEMNVSTLELGDSALYLCASSLAGKGADEQYFGPGTRLTVT.

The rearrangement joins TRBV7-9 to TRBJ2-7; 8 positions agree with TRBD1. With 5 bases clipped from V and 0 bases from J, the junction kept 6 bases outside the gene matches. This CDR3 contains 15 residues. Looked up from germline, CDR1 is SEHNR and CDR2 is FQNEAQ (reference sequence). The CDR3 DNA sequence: TGTGCCAGCAGCCTCGACAGGGGCCTCTCCTACGAGCAGTACGTC. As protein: CASSLDRGLSYEQYV.

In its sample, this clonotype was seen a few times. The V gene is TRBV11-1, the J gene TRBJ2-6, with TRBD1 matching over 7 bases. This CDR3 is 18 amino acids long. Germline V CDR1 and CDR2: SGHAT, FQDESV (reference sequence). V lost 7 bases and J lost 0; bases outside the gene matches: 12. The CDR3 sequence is CASIPSGTDLSGANVLTF. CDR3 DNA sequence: TGTGCCAGCATCCCTTCAGGGACAGATCTCTCTGGGGCCAACGTCCTGACTTTC.

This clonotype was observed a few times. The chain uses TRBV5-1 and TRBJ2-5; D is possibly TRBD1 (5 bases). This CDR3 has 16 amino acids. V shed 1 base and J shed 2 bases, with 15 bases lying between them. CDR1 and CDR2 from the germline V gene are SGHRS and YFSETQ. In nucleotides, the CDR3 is TGCGCCAGCAGCTTGAATGCAGGGTTGGGGCAAGAGACCCAGTACTTC. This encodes CASSLNAGLGQETQYF.

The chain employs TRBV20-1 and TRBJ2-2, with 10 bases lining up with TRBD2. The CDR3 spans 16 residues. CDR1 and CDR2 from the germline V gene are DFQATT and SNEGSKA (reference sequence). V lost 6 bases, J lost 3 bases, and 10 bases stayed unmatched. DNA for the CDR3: TGCAGTGCCCCAAGCGGGAGGGCCCTCGACACCGGGGAGCTGTTTTTT. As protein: CSAPSGRALDTGELFF.

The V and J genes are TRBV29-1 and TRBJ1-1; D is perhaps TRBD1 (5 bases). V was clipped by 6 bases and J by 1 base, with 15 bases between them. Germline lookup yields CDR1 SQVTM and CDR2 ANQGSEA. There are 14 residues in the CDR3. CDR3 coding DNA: TGCAGCGTCCCCCCGGGACCCAGGAACACTGAAGCTTTCTTT. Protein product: CSVPPGPRNTEAFF.

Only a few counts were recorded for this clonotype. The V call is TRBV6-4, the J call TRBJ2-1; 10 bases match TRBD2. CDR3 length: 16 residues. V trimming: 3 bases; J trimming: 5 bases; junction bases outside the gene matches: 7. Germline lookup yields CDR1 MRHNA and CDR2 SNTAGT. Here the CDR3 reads CASSEVGLAAHNEQFF. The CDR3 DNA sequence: TGTGCCAGCAGTGAAGTCGGACTAGCGGCCCACAATGAGCAGTTCTTC.

CDR3 bases: TGCGCCAGCAGCTTGACTAGCGGGAGTCTCTCCGGGGAGCTGTTTTTT. The encoded protein is CASSLTSGSLSGELFF. The V and J genes are TRBV5-1 and TRBJ2-2; 11 bases are shared with TRBD2. Trimming cost V 1 base and J 6 bases; bases outside gene matches: 5. From germline, CDR1 is SGHRS and CDR2 YFSETQ. This CDR3 contains 16 residues.

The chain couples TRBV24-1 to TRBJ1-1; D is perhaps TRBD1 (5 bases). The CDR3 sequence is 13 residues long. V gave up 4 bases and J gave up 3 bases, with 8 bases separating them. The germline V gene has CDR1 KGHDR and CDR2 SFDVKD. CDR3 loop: CATSEGRYTEAFF. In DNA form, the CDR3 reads TGTGCCACCAGTGAGGGACGGTACACTGAAGCTTTCTTT.

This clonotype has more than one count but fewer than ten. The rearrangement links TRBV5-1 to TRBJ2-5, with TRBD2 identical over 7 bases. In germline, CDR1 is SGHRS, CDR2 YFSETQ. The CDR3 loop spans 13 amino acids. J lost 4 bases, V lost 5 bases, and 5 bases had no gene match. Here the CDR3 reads CASSRGGGETQYF. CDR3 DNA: TGCGCCAGCAGTCGGGGCGGGGGAGAGACCCAGTACTTC.

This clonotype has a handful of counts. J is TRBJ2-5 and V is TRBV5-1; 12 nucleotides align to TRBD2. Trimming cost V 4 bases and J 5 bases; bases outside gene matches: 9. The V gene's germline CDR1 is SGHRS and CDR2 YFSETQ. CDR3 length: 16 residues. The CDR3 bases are TGCGCCAGCAGCGCCCAACCGACTAGCGGGAGTGAGACCCAGTACTTC. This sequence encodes CASSAQPTSGSETQYF. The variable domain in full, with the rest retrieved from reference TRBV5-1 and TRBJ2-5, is KAGVTQTPRYLIKTRGQQVTLSCSPISGHRSVSWYQQTPGQGLQFLFEYFSETQRNKGNFPGRFSGRQFSNSRSEMNVSTLELGDSALYLCASSAQPTSGSETQYFGPGTRLLVL.